The clone carrying this TCR beta chain has more than one count but fewer than ten. Its antigen is as yet unknown. This record comes from a study of identical twins. General observations from the study: Monozygotic twin pairs showed more out-of-frame TCR alpha sharing than models estimated. Instead of following the same donors, the conclusions were based on cross-sectional statistical analysis.

MiXCR, run by TCRdb on the 5' RACE reads, gives a single entry per CDR3 protein. Of approximately 350,000 distinct CDR3 sequences in the sample, 9% to 15% are singletons; the top ten hold roughly 7%. V shed 4 bases and J shed 5 bases, with 23 bases lying between them. The CDR3 runs 17 residues. Germline V gene lookup returns CDR1 MGHRA and CDR2 YSYEKL. The sample also formed part of further work on yellow fever vaccine responses in identical twins.

The V gene is TRBV4-1, the J gene TRBJ1-1; D not certain. The specimen sequenced was CD8+ T cells sorted from blood. The clonotype comes from a woman aged 18-35 years in good health. CDR3 bases: TGCGCCAGCAGCCCCGCGCCGATGGGCAGAGTAGGGACTGAAGCTTTCTTT. It encodes CASSPAPMGRVGTEAFF.